Sequencing of this T cell receptor beta chain was carried out in a study of T-cell memory formation after mild COVID-19 (dated by TCRdb to 2020 to 2023). Some background on the complete study: TCR sequence clusters from the two donors were found to be largely donor specific. Two young, previously healthy adult volunteers made up the cohort, one male and one female. In two donors, T-cell clones that expanded and contracted after mild COVID-19 were followed by sequencing TCRalpha and TCRbeta repertoires longitudinally.

Ficoll-Paque density gradient centrifugation was the method used to isolate PBMCs. Results the study describes overall, beyond this receptor: The study covered only a couple of mild cases, and larger cohorts including severe cases with pre-infection samples were considered necessary. Contracting CD4+ clones were found mainly in CM and EM memory subsets, while CD8+ clones were enriched in EMRA. Balanced CD4/CD8 phenotypes were observed for clones contracting from day 15 to 85, whereas a bias towards CD4+ was observed for a second wave of clones expanding from day 15 to 37. SARS-CoV-2 specificity of the second-wave clones peaking on day 37 was not confirmed. Some responding clones were detected in pre-infection memory, which suggested that pre-existing cross-reactive memory T cells had joined the SARS-CoV-2 response.

CDR1 and CDR2 were assigned from the germline V gene as MNHEY and SVGAGI. V was cut back by 4 bases and J by 4 bases, leaving a gap of 9 bases between them. From the cysteine through the phenylalanine, the CDR3 covers 13 amino acids. The DNA shown is the 39-base CDR3, in frame from base 1. Regarding this clonotype: Its target antigen remains unknown. Per-base qualities were not stored, and no clone one base away is much larger.

TCRdb lists the instrument as Illumina NovaSeq 6000. TCRalpha and TCRbeta cDNA libraries were built by 5'RACE with constant-segment primers, adding sample barcodes and unique molecular identifiers. RNA was extracted from every sample with Trizol reagent. The libraries were amplified in two PCR steps, and the second step added a second sample barcode and Illumina TruSeq adapters. Sequencing of libraries was performed on an Illumina NovaSeq with 2 x 150 bp paired-end reads. From the authors' description of their analysis: The reads were demultiplexed and collapsed into UMI-guided consensus sequences using migec v1.2.7. Using mixcr v2.1.11, UMI consensuses were aligned to TRA and TRB V and J templates and then assembled into clonotypes. A clonotype was counted as expanded or contracted only when both edgeR and NoisET called the clonotype significant, with the noise models trained on biological replicates. For edgeR calls, the cutoffs were a false discovery rate-adjusted p below 0.01 and a log2 fold-change threshold of 1. As an exploratory analysis of dynamics, max-normalized trajectories of the 1000 most abundant clonotypes were examined by PCA with hierarchical clustering. The CD4 or CD8 phenotype of responding clones was assigned using the separately sequenced CD4+ and CD8+ repertoires. TCRdb reworked the public reads: Q25 trimming with fastp, MiXCR clone assembly, productive beta chains retained. Merged by CDR3 protein, the rows form single entries marked with the most common genes and DNA. These V and J calls are TCRdb output, not the study's own analysis. The table for this sample lists about 340,000 distinct CDR3 sequences; over 10% of them were counted only once. Of the sample, 20% to 25% falls within the top ten clones.

The chain uses TRBV6-5 and TRBJ2-3; the D segment could be TRBD1, given 6 matching bases. Sequenced input: PBMCs or a T cell subset sorted from them (not recorded which). This clonotype originated in a man aged 18 to 29 who had mild COVID-19 (a few samples of this study predate the infection). The sample titles of this study are shuffled in the database, so cell type and time point are left out; the donor was told from shared clones. At the DNA level, the sequence is TGTGCCAGCAGTTCCAGGGGCCCAGATACGCAGTATTTT. This gives the protein CASSSRGPDTQYF.